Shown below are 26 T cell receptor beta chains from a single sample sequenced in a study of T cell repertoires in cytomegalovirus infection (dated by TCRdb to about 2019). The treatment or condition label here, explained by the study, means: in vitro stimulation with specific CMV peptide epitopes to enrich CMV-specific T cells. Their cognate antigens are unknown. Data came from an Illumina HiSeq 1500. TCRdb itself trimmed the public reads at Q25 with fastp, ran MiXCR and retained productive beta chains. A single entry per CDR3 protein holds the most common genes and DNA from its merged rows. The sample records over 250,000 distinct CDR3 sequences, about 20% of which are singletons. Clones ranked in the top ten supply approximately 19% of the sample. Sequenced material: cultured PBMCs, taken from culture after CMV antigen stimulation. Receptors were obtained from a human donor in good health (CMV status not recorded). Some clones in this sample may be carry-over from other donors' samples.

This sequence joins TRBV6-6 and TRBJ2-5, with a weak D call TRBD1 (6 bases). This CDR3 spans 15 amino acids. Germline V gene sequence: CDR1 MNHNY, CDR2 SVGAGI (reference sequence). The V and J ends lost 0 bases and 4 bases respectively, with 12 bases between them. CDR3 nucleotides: TGTGCCAGCAGTTACTCGAACAGGGAAAGAGAGACCCAGTACTTC. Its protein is CASSYSNRERETQYF.

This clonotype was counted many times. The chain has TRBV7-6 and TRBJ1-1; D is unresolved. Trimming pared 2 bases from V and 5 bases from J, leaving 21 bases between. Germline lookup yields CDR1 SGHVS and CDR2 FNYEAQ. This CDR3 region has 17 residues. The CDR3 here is CASSLSPLGRTKTEAFF. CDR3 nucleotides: TGTGCCAGCAGCTTAAGCCCACTCGGACGAACTAAGACTGAAGCTTTCTTT.

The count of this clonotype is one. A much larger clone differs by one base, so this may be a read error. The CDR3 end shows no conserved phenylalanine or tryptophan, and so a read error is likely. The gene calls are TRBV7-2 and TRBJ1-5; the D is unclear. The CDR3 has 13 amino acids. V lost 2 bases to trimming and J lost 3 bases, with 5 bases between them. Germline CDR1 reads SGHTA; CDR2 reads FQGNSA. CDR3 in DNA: TGTGCCAGCAGCTTAAATACCAATCAGCCCCAGCATTTA. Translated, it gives CASSLNTNQPQHL.

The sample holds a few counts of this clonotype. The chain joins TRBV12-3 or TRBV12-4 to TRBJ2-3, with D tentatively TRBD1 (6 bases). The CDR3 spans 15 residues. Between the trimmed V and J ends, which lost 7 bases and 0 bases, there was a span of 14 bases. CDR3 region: CASTPGAASTDTQYF. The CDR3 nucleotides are TGTGCCAGCACCCCAGGGGCGGCTAGCACAGATACGCAGTATTTT.

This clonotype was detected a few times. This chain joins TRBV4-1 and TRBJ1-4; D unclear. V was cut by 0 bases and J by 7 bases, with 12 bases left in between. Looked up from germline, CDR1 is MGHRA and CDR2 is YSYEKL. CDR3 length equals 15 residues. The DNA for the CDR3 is TGCGCCAGCAGCCAAGAAGCTAATCTAGGTGAAAAACTGTTTTTT. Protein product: CASSQEANLGEKLFF.

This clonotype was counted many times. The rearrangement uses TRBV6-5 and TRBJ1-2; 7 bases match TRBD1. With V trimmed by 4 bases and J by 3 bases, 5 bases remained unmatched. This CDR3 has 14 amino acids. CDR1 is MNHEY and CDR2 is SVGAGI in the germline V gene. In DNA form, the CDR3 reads TGTGCCAGCAGTTCGCATACAGGGGACTATGGCTACACCTTC. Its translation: CASSSHTGDYGYTF.

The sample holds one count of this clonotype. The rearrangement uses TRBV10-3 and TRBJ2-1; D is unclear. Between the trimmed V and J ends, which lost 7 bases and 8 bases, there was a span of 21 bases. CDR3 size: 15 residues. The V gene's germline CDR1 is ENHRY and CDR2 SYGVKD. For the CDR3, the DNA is TGTGCCATCAAATCAGCCTCTAGTGGGATCGATGAGCAGTTCTTC. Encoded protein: CAIKSASSGIDEQFF.

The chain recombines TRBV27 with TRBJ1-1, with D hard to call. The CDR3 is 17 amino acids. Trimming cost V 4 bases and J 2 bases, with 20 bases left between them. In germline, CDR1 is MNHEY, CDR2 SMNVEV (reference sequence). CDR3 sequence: CASSSGPEYGINTEAFF. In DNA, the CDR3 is TGTGCCAGCAGTTCTGGGCCCGAATACGGTATTAACACTGAAGCTTTCTTT.

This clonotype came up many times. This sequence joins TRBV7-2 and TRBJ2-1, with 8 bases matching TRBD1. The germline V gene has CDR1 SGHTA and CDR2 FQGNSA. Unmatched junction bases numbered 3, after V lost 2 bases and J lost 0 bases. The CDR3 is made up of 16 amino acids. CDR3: CASSLPGGSSYNEQFF. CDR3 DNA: TGTGCCAGCAGCTTACCAGGGGGCAGCTCCTACAATGAGCAGTTCTTC.

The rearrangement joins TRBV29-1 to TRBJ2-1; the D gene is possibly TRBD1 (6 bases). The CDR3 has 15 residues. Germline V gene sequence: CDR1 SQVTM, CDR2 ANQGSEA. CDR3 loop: CSCGGGEKGYNEQFF. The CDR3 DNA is TGCAGTTGTGGGGGCGGTGAAAAAGGCTACAATGAGCAGTTCTTC.

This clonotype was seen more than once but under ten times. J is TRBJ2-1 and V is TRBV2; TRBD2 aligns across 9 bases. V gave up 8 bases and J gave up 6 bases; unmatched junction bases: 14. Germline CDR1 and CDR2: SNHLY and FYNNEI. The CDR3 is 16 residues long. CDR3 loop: CASVSALTSGTNEQFF. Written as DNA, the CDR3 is TGTGCCAGCGTATCCGCTCTGACTAGCGGCACCAATGAGCAGTTCTTC.

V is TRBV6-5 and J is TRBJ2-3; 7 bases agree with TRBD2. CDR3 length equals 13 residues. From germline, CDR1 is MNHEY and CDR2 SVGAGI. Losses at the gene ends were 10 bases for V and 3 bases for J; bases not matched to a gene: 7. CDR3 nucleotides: TGTGCCACCCATGCGGGAGAAACAGATACGCAGTATTTT. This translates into CATHAGETDTQYF.

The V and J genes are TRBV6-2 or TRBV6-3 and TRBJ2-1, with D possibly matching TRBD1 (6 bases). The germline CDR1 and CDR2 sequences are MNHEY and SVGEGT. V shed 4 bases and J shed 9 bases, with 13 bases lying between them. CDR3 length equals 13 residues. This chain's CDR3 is CASSLNRVTEQFF. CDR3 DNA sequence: TGTGCCAGCAGTTTAAACAGGGTTACTGAGCAGTTCTTC.

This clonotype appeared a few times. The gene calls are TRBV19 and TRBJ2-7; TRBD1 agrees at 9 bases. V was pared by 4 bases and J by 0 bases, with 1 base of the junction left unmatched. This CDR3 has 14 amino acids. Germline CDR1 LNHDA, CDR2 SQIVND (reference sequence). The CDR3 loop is CASSTGQGSYEQYF. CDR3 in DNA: TGTGCCAGTAGTACGGGACAGGGCTCCTACGAGCAGTACTTC.

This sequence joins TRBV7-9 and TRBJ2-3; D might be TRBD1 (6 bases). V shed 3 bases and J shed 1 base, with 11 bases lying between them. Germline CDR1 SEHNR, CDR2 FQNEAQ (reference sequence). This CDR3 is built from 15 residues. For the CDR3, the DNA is TGTGCCAGCAGCTTCGCACAGGGCCGCACAGATACGCAGTATTTT. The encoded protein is CASSFAQGRTDTQYF.

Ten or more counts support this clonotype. The CDR3 loop reads CASSRIKVSGEPDTQYF. CDR3 bases: TGTGCCAGCAGTAGAATTAAGGTTTCCGGAGAGCCAGATACGCAGTATTTT. V usage is TRBV7-3 and J usage is TRBJ2-3; D call uncertain. The germline V gene encodes CDR1 SGHTA and CDR2 FQGTGA. The CDR3 contains 17 residues. The V end lost 6 bases, the J end lost 4 bases, and 23 bases lay between the germline ends.

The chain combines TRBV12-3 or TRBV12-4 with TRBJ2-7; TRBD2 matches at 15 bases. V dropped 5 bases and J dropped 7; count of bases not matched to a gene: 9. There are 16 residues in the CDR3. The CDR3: CASSQGLAGGLREQYF. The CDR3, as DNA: TGTGCCAGCAGTCAAGGACTAGCGGGAGGGCTGAGGGAGCAGTACTTC.

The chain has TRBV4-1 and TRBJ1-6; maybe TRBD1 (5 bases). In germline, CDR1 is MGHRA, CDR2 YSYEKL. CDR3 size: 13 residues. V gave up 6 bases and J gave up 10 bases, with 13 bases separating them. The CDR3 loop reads CASSPLGVSPLHF. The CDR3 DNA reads TGCGCCAGCAGTCCGTTAGGGGTCTCACCCCTCCACTTT.

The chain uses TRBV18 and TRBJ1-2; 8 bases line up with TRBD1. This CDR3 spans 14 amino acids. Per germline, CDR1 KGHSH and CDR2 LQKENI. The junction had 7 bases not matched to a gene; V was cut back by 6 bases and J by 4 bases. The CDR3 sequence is CASSTGTGLYGYTF. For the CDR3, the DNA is TGTGCCAGCTCGACCGGGACAGGTCTCTATGGCTACACCTTC.

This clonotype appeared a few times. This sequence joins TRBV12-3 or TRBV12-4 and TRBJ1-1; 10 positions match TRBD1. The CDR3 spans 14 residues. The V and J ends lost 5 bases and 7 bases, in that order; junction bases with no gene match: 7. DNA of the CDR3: TGTGCCAGCAGTCGGACAGGGGGAGGGGGTGAAGCTTTCTTT. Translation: CASSRTGGGGEAFF.

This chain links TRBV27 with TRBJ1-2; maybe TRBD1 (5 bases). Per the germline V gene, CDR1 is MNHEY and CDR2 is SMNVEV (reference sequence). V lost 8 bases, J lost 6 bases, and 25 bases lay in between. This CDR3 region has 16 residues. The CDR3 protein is CASSLVTATITNGYTF. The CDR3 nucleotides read TGTGCCAGCTCCCTGGTGACAGCTACCATCACGAATGGCTACACCTTC.

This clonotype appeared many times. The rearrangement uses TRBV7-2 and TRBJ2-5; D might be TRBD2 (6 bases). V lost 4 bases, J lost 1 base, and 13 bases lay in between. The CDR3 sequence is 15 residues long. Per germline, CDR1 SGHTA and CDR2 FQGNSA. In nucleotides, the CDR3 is TGTGCCAGCAGCTCTAGCGCGGGTAGCCAAGAGACCCAGTACTTC. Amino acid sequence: CASSSSAGSQETQYF.

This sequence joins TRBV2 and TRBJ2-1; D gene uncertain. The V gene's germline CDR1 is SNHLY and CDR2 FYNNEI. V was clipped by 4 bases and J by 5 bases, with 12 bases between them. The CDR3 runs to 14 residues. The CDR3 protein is CASSGRTTDNEQFF. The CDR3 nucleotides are TGTGCCAGCAGTGGTAGGACCACAGACAATGAGCAGTTCTTC.

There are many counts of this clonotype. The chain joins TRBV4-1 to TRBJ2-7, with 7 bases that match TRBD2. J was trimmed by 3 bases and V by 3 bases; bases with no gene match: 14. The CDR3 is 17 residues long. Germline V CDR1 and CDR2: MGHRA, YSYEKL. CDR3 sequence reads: CASSHPADSGRFYEQYF. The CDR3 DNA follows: TGCGCCAGCAGCCACCCCGCCGATAGCGGGCGGTTCTACGAGCAGTACTTC.

The CDR3 protein is CATSRDGTSGNSEQYF. The CDR3 nucleotides are TGTGCCACCAGCAGAGATGGTACTAGCGGGAACTCCGAGCAGTACTTC. The V and J genes are TRBV15 and TRBJ2-7; 10 bases agree with TRBD2. The germline V gene encodes CDR1 LNHNV and CDR2 YYDKDF (reference sequence). The junction had 8 bases not matched to a gene; V was cut back by 0 bases and J by 6 bases. The CDR3 runs 16 residues.

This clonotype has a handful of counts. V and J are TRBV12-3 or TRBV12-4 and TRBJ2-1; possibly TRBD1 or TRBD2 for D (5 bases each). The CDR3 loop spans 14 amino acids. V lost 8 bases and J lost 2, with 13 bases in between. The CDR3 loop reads CASGGSSTYNEQFF. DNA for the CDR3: TGTGCCAGCGGGGGTAGCAGCACCTACAATGAGCAGTTCTTC.